A selection of T cell receptor beta chains follows, all from one sample in a study of OX40 agonist ivuxolimab in advanced cancers. The method was immunoSEQ multiplex PCR; TCRdb's version includes in-frame clones alone and lacks a portion of them. The data hold about 50,000 clones, with approximately 89% observed a single time. This sample comprised CD4+ or CD8+ T cells sorted from blood, obtained in a trial of the OX40 agonist ivuxolimab. The receptors shown here come from an adult with an advanced solid tumor such as melanoma, head and neck, liver or kidney cancer. Both conserved end residues are part of each CDR3. The D gene is left open where the match is weak. Clone size is shown for a subset of rows, as once, few, many or a class of expanded clone.

clone_size	d_call	v_call	j_call	cdr3_nt	cdr3_aa
NA	NA	TRBV15	TRBJ2-5	TGTGCCACCAGCAGATATAGCAGCCAAGAGACCCAGTACTTC	CATSRYSSQETQYF
NA	NA	TRBV2	TRBJ2-6	TGTGCCAGCAGTGAAGCCTCTGGGGCCAACGTCCTGACTTTC	CASSEASGANVLTF
NA	TRBD2	TRBV7-3	TRBJ2-2	TGTGCCAGCAGCCTCGGACTAGCGACGAGGTCCGGGGAGCTGTTTTTT	CASSLGLATRSGELFF
NA	NA	TRBV28	TRBJ1-2	TGTGCCAGCAGTTTGACCCAGGGCATCAACTATGGCTACACCTTC	CASSLTQGINYGYTF
NA	NA	TRBV27	TRBJ2-1	TGTGCCAGCAGTTTACAACCCCCGGACAGAAATAGGAATGAGCAGTTCTTC	CASSLQPPDRNRNEQFF
NA	TRBD2	TRBV4-1	TRBJ2-1	TGCGCCAGCAGCCCCCTAGCGGGGGGGCCGAAGAATGAGCAGTTCTTC	CASSPLAGGPKNEQFF
NA	TRBD2	TRBV9	TRBJ2-3	TGTGCCAGCAGCGCGACTAGCGGACCTTCAGGGACGCAGTATTTT	CASSATSGPSGTQYF
NA	NA	TRBV6-5	TRBJ1-5	TGTGCCAGCAGACGGACAGTTTATAGCAATCAGCCCCAGCATTTT	CASRRTVYSNQPQHF
NA	NA	TRBV27	TRBJ2-4	TGTGCCAGCAGTCCCTGGGATGGGGGTGGAAACATTCAGTACTTC	CASSPWDGGGNIQYF
once	TRBD2	TRBV10-2	TRBJ2-1	TGCGCCAGCAGTGAGTCGGCGGGACTAGGGCACAATGAGCAGTTCTTC	CASSESAGLGHNEQFF
NA	NA	TRBV4-1	TRBJ1-2	TGCGCCAGCAGCCAATCGACCGGGAATGGCTACACCTTC	CASSQSTGNGYTF
NA	NA	TRBV28	TRBJ2-7	TGTGCCAGCAGTTTCTTGACGGGGGTGGACGAGCAGTACTTC	CASSFLTGVDEQYF
NA	TRBD2	TRBV7-2	TRBJ2-1	TGTGCCAGCAGCTTGGTAGCGGGAGGCTTCTACAATGAGCAGTTCTTC	CASSLVAGGFYNEQFF
NA	NA	TRBV6-5	TRBJ2-1	TGTGCCAGCGATCAGGGGGGTGAGCAGTTCTTC	CASDQGGEQFF
NA	TRBD1	TRBV19	TRBJ2-7	TGTGCCAGTAGTATAGCTCAGGGGGCTTACGAGCAGTACTTC	CASSIAQGAYEQYF
NA	TRBD2	TRBV11-2	TRBJ2-1	TGTGCCAGCAGCTTAATGAGCGGCGGGGGGGATGAGCAGTTCTTC	CASSLMSGGGDEQFF
few	TRBD1	TRBV9	TRBJ2-7	TGTGCCAGCAGCCCCACAGGGGACCCCTCCTACGAGCAGTACTTC	CASSPTGDPSYEQYF
NA	NA	TRBV5-8	TRBJ1-2	TGTGCCAGCAGCTTGGCACAGGAGTCCTATGGCTACACCTTC	CASSLAQESYGYTF
medium-sized	NA	TRBV6-5	TRBJ1-2	TGTGCCAGCAGTTACTCGGCGGGATCTAACTATGGCTACACCTTC	CASSYSAGSNYGYTF
NA	TRBD1	TRBV7-9	TRBJ1-2	TGTGCCAGCAGCTTAGACAGGGGGCACCCTTATGGCTACACCTTC	CASSLDRGHPYGYTF
NA	NA	TRBV29-1	TRBJ2-1	TGCAGCGTTGGGCTACAGGGTACCAATGAGCAGTTCTTC	CSVGLQGTNEQFF
NA	NA	TRBV5-8	TRBJ2-7	TGTGCCAGCAGTTGGGACATCCTTGAGCAGTACTTC	CASSWDILEQYF
few	NA	TRBV9	TRBJ1-1	TGTGCCAGCGCGATGTGGCTGAACACTGAAGCTTTCTTT	CASAMWLNTEAFF
NA	NA	TRBV12-5	TRBJ2-5	TGTGCTAGTGGTTTCGGAACCTCTTCGACCCAGTACTTC	CASGFGTSSTQYF
NA	TRBD1	TRBV5-4	TRBJ1-2	TGTGCCAGCAGCTGGACAGGGGAACCCCTCTATGGCTACACCTTC	CASSWTGEPLYGYTF
NA	TRBD2	TRBV5-6	TRBJ2-7	TGTGCCAGCAGCTTGTTGGGGGTAGCGGGAGGGGGGGAGCAGTACTTC	CASSLLGVAGGGEQYF
NA	NA	TRBV4-1	TRBJ2-7	TGCGCCAGCAGCCAAGCTCGGAGTATCTCCTACGAGCAGTACTTC	CASSQARSISYEQYF
NA	TRBD2	TRBV4-1	TRBJ2-1	TGCGCCAGCAGCTTCCACGGGACTAGCAAGGATGAGCAGTTCTTC	CASSFHGTSKDEQFF
once	NA	TRBV4-1	TRBJ1-1	TGCGCCAGCAGCCAAGAGAACAGGAAGAACACTGAAGCTTTCTTT	CASSQENRKNTEAFF
once	NA	TRBV5-6	TRBJ1-2	TGTGCCAGCAGCTTGGAGGTAGAGGGACCTAACTATGGCTACACCTTC	CASSLEVEGPNYGYTF
NA	TRBD2	TRBV9	TRBJ2-1	TGTGCCAGCAGCGGGGGACTACTCCCACCGTACAATGAGCAGTTCTTC	CASSGGLLPPYNEQFF
NA	TRBD2	TRBV6-1	TRBJ2-7	TGTGCCAGCAGTGTTAGCGGGACGGTTTCCTACGAGCAGTACTTC	CASSVSGTVSYEQYF
NA	NA	TRBV29-1	TRBJ2-7	TGCAGCGTTTATGAGGGGGCCTACGAGCAGTACTTC	CSVYEGAYEQYF
NA	NA	TRBV7-9	TRBJ1-1	TGTGCCAGCAGCCTAGGGGTGGGCAACCTGAACACTGAAGCTTTCTTT	CASSLGVGNLNTEAFF
once	TRBD2	TRBV7-8	TRBJ2-4	TGTGCCAGCAGCCCAAAAGGGCGGGGGACCCCTAAAAACATTCAGTACTTC	CASSPKGRGTPKNIQYF
few	NA	TRBV27	TRBJ2-6	TGTGCCAGCAGTCCCTCTGGGGCCAACGTCCTGACTTTC	CASSPSGANVLTF
NA	TRBD1	TRBV11-2	TRBJ1-1	TGTGCCAGCAGCGATACAGGGGGCCCTGAAGCTTTCTTT	CASSDTGGPEAFF
NA	NA	TRBV29-1	TRBJ1-2	TGCAGCGTTCACTCAGGGGCCTACTATGGCTACACCTTC	CSVHSGAYYGYTF
NA	NA	TRBV28	TRBJ2-3	TGTGCCAGCAGTTCAGGCCGGCCCACAGATACGCAGTATTTT	CASSSGRPTDTQYF
NA	TRBD1	TRBV27	TRBJ2-7	TGTGCCAGTGGACAGGGATCCTACGAGCAGTACTTC	CASGQGSYEQYF
NA	NA	TRBV29-1	TRBJ2-2	TGCAGCGTTCCCCAAGACAGCTACTCGAACACCGGGGAGCTGTTTTTT	CSVPQDSYSNTGELFF
NA	NA	TRBV7-9	TRBJ2-3	TGTGCCAGCAGCTTATCTAGCACAGATACGCAGTATTTT	CASSLSSTDTQYF
NA	TRBD1	TRBV7-9	TRBJ1-6	TGTGCCAGCAGCTTACGGGGATCTCAGGACAGGGGATATAATTCACCCCTCCACTTT	CASSLRGSQDRGYNSPLHF
NA	NA	TRBV18	TRBJ2-1	TGTGCCAGCTCACCTTATGGACAGCAAAACAATGAGCAGTTCTTC	CASSPYGQQNNEQFF
NA	NA	TRBV4-1	TRBJ1-1	TGCGCCAGCAGCGCCCGGACTCACGGGGGAGGGACTGAAGCTTTCTTT	CASSARTHGGGTEAFF
NA	NA	TRBV5-4	TRBJ2-3	TGTGCCAGCAGCTTGAACGGAGTCACAGATACGCAGTATTTT	CASSLNGVTDTQYF
NA	TRBD1	TRBV5-1	TRBJ2-1	TGCGCCAGCACCGGGACAGCCTACAATGAGCAGTTCTTC	CASTGTAYNEQFF
NA	TRBD2	TRBV7-9	TRBJ2-7	TGTGCCAGCAGCCCCCCGGGACTAGCGAATGAGCAGTACTTC	CASSPPGLANEQYF
NA	NA	TRBV19	TRBJ2-1	TGTGCCAGTAGTATAGTAAGTACCTACAATGAGCAGTTCTTC	CASSIVSTYNEQFF
NA	NA	TRBV15	TRBJ2-5	TGTGCCACCAGCAGAGATATGGAGGGGGGGCCCATATTGAGCCAGTACTTC	CATSRDMEGGPILSQYF
NA	NA	TRBV13	TRBJ2-5	TGTGCCAGCAGCTTGGGCCGGGCTTATGGACAAGAGACCCAGTACTTC	CASSLGRAYGQETQYF